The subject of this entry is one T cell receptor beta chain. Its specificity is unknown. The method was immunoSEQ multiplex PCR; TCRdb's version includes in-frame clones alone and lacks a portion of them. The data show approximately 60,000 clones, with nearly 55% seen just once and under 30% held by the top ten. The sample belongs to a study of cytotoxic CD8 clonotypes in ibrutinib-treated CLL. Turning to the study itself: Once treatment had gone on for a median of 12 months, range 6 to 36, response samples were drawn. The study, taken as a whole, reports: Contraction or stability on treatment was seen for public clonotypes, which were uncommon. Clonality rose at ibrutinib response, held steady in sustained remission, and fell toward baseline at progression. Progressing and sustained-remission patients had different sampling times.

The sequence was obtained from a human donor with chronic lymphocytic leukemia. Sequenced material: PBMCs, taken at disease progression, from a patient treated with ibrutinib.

This CDR3 reads CASSVGGGQETQYF. DNA for the CDR3: TGTGCCAGCAGCGTAGGAGGGGGGCAAGAGACCCAGTACTTC. This sequence joins TRBV9 and TRBJ2-5, with D perhaps given as TRBD1 or TRBD2 (6 bases each). The CDR3 is 14 amino acids. Per the germline V gene, CDR1 is SGDLS and CDR2 is YYNGEE. Trimming took off 0 bases at V and 2 bases at J, with 8 bases between the two ends. Full variable domain (missing parts from reference TRBV9 and TRBJ2-5): DSGVTQTPKHLITATGQRVTLRCSPRSGDLSVYWYQQSLDQGLQFLIQYYNGEERAKGNILERFSAQQFPDLHSELNLSSLELGDSALYFCASSVGGGQETQYFGPGTRLLVL.